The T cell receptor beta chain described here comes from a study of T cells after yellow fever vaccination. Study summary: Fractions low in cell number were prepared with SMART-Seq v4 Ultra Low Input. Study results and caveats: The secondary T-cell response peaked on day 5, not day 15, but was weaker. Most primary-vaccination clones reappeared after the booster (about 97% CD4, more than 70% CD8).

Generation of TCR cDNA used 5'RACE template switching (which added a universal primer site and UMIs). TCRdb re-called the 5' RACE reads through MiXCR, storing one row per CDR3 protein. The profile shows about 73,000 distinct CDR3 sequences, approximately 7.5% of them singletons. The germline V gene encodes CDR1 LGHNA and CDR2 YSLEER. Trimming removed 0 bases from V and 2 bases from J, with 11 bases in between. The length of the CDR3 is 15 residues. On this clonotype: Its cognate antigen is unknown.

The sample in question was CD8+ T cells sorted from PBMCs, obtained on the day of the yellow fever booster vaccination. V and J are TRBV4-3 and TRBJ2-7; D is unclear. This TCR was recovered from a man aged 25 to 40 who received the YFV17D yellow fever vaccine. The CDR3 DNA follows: TGCGCCAGCAGCCAAGATCTTAGAGTTACCTACGAGCAGTACTTC. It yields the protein CASSQDLRVTYEQYF.